This T cell receptor (beta chain) was retrieved from a study of T cell changes during pregnancy in multiple sclerosis (dated by TCRdb to the late 2010s). Looking at the study overall: The study examined how the T cell repertoire changed over the course of pregnancy in women with multiple sclerosis.

The library was made by the immunoSEQ multiplex PCR assay. The table was pulled from immuneACCESS by TCRdb, which kept in-frame rearrangements only. Such tables lose some clones; where checked, under half of the loss comes from unresolved V genes, and the rest has no known cause. Recorded for this sample are about 69,000 clones; about 91% of them occurred a single time. Roughly 0.29% of the sample rests with the top ten. From the cysteine through the phenylalanine, the CDR3 covers 13 amino acids. The read is trimmed to its CDR3 DNA, 39 bases read in frame from base 1. CDR1 and CDR2 are drawn from the germline V gene: SGHTA, FQGNSA. Trimming removed 3 bases from V and 4 bases from J, leaving 9 bases between the germline ends. As concerns this clone: Its antigen remains undetermined. Base qualities are missing; no much larger clone stands one base away.

The chain links TRBV7-2 with TRBJ1-1; a confident D gene designation cannot be given. This TCR came from a female donor in good health, enrolled as a control in a pregnancy study. Sample: CD4+ T cells from peripheral blood mononuclear cells, taken in the third trimester of pregnancy. In nucleotides, the sequence is TGTGCCAGCAGCTTTATCGGAGTCACTGAAGCTTTCTTT. Its translation is CASSFIGVTEAFF.